This T cell receptor beta chain was observed in a study of CD8 T cells in ankylosing spondylitis. Overall study results and limits: Reactive arthritis synovial fluid and blood were previously reported to contain some motif variants. Among TCR beta sequences, a motif of several highly homologous variants appeared characteristic of ankylosing spondylitis blood. Reportedly, disease-linked clones are significantly enriched in ankylosing spondylitis patients' matched synovial fluid. Relatively rare in peripheral blood, disease-linked clones were also CD8+.

This clonotype has ten or more counts. As yet, its antigen is unknown. With V trimmed by 5 bases and J by 9 bases, 7 bases remained unmatched. The CDR3 totals 13 residues. TCRdb analysed the 5' RACE reads with MiXCR anew, one entry per CDR3 protein. The table lists over 100,000 distinct CDR3 sequences, 6.5% to 9% of them singletons. The chain uses TRBV12-3 or TRBV12-4 and TRBJ2-1, with TRBD2 identical over 7 bases. The sequence derives from a male donor with ankylosing spondylitis or in good health (not recorded which). Input material: blood, either unsorted or a sorted T cell fraction (not recorded which). DNA for the CDR3: TGTGCCAGCAGTCCCATGGGGGGGGGTGAGCAGTTCTTC. It yields the protein CASSPMGGGEQFF.